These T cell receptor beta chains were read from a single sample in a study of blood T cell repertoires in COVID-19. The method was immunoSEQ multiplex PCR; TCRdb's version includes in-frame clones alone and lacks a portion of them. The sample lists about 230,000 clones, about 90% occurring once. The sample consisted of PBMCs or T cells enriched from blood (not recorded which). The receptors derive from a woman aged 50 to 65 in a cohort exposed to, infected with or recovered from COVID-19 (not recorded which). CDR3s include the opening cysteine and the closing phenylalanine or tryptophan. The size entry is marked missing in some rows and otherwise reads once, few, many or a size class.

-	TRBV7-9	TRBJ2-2	CASSLGGGTGELFF
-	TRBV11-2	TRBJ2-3	CASSLEVLAGGLGDTQYF
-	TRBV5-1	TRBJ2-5	CASTAGGRPGETQYF
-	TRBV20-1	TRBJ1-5	CSASPDRDNQPQHF
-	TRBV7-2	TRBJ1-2	CAVPGGGYTF
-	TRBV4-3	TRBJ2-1	CASSQELLIRVGEQFF
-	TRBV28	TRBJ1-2	CASSFFPARVNYGYTF
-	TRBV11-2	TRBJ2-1	CASSPRGVWNEQFF
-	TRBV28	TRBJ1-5	CASGGRVNQPQHF
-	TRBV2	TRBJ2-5	CASTRGARETQYF
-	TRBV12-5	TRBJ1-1	CASGLTGSLLITEAFF
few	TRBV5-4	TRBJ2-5	CASSSRDRNAGQTQYF
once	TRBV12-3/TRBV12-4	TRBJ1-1	CASSPDRKAFF
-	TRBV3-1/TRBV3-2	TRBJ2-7	CASSPTSGGTYEQYF
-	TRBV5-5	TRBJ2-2	CASTGSGGTGELFF
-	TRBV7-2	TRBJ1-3	CASSFNSGNTIYF
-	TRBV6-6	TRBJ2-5	CASIPRTGDQETQYF
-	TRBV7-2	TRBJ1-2	CASSFQGDGYTF
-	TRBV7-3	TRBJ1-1	CASSSQVDTEAFF
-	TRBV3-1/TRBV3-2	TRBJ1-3	CASIRTGGKGNTIYF
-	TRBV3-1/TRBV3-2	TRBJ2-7	CASSQEREVQYF
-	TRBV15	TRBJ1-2	CATSKGQNSNYGYTF
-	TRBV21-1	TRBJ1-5	CASSVPGYSNQPQHF
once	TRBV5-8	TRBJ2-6	CASSRGGTASGANVLTF
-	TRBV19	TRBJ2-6	CASSNQGGGANVLTF
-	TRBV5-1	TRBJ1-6	CASKRTGGNSPLHF
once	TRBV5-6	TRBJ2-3	CASSLERTDTQYF
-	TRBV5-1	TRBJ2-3	CASSLGTSGGDTQYF
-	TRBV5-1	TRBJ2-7	CASSSGTVTYEQYF
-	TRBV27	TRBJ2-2	CASSSQPGQGVGELFF
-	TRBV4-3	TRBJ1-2	CASSPDTGLYGYTF
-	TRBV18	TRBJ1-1	CASSLEQGALAEAFF
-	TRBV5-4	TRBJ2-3	CASSPRGGRDTQYF
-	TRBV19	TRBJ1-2	CASVHPGGPNYGYTF
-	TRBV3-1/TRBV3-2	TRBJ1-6	CASSPSGEGAPLHF
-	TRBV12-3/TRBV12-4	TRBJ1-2	CASSMDGGAGYTF
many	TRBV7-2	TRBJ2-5	CASSVVAGGWETQYF
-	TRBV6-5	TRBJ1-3	CASRQLALSGNTIYF
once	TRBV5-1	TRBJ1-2	CASSLSQNYGYTF
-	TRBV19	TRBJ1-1	CASRRGTDYLYTEAFF
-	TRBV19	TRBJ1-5	CASSASGGLGNQPQHF
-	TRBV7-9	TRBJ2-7	CASSRRDRVIHEQYF
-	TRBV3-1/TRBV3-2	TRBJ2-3	CASSQTGVPTDTQYF
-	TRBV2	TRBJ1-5	CASSELTSPGNQPQHF
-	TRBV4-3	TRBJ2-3	CASSQESPMRGPLSSTDTQYF
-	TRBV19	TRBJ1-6	CASRNGNSPLHF
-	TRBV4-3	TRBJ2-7	CASSWGHGQGTYEQYF
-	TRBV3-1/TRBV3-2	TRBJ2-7	CASSPGYRDHEQYF
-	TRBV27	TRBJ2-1	CASSSPLRTTYNEQFF
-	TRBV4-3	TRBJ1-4	CASSQGGTGPEKLFF
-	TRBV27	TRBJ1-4	CASRRGRTAEKLFF
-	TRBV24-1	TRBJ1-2	CATSEGTAYGYTF
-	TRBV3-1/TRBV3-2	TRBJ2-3	CASSAGPKGTQYF